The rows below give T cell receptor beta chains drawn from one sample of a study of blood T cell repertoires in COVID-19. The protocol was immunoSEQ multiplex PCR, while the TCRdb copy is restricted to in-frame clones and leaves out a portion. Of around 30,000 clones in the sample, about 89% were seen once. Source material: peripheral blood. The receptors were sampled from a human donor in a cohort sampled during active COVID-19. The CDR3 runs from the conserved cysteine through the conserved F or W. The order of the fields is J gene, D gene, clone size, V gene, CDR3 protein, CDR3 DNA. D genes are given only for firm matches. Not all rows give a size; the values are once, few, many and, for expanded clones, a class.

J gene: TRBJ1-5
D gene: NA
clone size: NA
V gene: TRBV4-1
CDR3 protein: CASSQVPQSNQPQHF
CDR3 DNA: TGCGCCAGCAGCCAAGTTCCCCAAAGCAATCAGCCCCAGCATTTT

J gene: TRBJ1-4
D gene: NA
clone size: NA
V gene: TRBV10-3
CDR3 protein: CAISESAAEKLFF
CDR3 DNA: TGTGCCATCAGTGAGTCAGCAGCGGAAAAACTGTTTTTT

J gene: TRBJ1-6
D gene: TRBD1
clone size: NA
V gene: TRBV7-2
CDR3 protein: CASSIRTGAISPLHF
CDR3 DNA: TGTGCCAGCAGCATAAGGACAGGGGCGATTTCACCCCTCCACTTT

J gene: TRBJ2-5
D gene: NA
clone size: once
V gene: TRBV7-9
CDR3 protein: CASSLVDFQETQYF
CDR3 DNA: TGTGCCAGCAGCTTAGTAGACTTCCAAGAGACCCAGTACTTC

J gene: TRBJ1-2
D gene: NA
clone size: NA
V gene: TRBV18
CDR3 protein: CASSPAGGPGYTF
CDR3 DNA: TGTGCCAGCTCACCGGCCGGGGGTCCTGGCTACACCTTC

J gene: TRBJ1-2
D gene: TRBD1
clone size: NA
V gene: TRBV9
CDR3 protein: CASSLRGDYGYTF
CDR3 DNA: TGTGCCAGCAGCCTCAGGGGGGACTATGGCTACACCTTC

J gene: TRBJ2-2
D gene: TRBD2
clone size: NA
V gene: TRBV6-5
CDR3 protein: CASSRTSGNTGELFF
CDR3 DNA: TGTGCCAGCAGTCGGACTAGCGGAAACACCGGGGAGCTGTTTTTT

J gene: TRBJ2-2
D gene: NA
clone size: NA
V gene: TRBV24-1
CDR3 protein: CATSEMDTTGELFF
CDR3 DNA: TGTGCCACCAGTGAAATGGACACCACCGGGGAGCTGTTTTTT

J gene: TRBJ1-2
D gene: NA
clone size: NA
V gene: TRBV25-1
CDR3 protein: CASSASWGYTF
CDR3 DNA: TGTGCCAGCAGTGCGAGTTGGGGCTACACCTTC

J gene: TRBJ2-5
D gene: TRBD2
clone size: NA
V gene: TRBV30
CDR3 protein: CAWSGSGGRETQYF
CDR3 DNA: TGTGCCTGGAGTGGTTCCGGGGGGAGAGAGACCCAGTACTTC

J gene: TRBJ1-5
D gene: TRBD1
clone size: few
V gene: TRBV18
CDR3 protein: CASSVDRVNQPQHF
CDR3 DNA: TGTGCCAGCTCCGTGGACAGGGTCAATCAGCCCCAGCATTTT

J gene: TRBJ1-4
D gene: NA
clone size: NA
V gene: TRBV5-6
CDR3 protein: CASSLMADFATNEKLFF
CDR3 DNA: TGTGCCAGCAGCTTGATGGCGGACTTTGCAACTAATGAAAAACTGTTTTTT

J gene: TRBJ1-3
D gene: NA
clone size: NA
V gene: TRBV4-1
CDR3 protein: CASSQAWSTGNTIYF
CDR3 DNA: TGCGCCAGCAGCCAAGCATGGAGTACGGGAAACACCATATATTTT